The 2 T cell receptor beta chains below were found in one sample sequenced in a study of blood T cell repertoires in COVID-19. Measured with immunoSEQ multiplex PCR; TCRdb has only the in-frame clones, and not every one. Counted here are 20,000 or so clones, about 91% occurring once; the ten biggest clones make up roughly 7.3%. Sequencing was performed on peripheral blood. These receptors were taken from a man aged 70 or older with active COVID-19.

In the case of this clone: The same CDR3 can be traced to other DNA sequences in this sample. The chain employs TRBV7-9 and TRBJ2-3, with D maybe TRBD1 (5 bases). The CDR3 is 14 residues long. Germline V gene sequence: CDR1 SEHNR, CDR2 FQNEAQ (reference sequence). V was clipped by 1 base and J by 0 bases, with 5 bases between them. The CDR3 loop reads CASSLEGSTDTQYF. The DNA for the CDR3 is TGTGCCAGCAGCTTAGAGGGGAGCACAGATACGCAGTATTTT.

The chain couples TRBV5-8 to TRBJ1-4, with 9 bases lining up with TRBD1. V was pared by 3 bases and J by 8 bases, with 5 bases of the junction left unmatched. From germline, CDR1 is SGHTS and CDR2 YDEGEE. The CDR3 totals 14 residues. Written as DNA, the CDR3 is TGTGCCAGCAGCTCGGGACAGGGTGGGGAAAAACTGTTTTTT. This translates into CASSSGQGGEKLFF.